A selection of T cell receptor beta chains follows, all from one sample in a study of cytomegalovirus exposure and HLA in healthy donors. Sequenced by immunoSEQ multiplex PCR; TCRdb stores in-frame clones only, minus some. The sample has around 180,000 clones, 84% seen once; the top ten hold around 4.8%. The sequencing sample was made of PBMCs. All receptors derive from a girl between 10 and 17 years old in good health and CMV-seropositive. The CDR3 runs from the conserved cysteine through the conserved F or W. Each record gives: J gene, D gene, clone size, V gene, CDR3 protein, CDR3 DNA. A D gene is named only where the DNA matches it firmly. The size field is filled for only some rows; it gives once, few, many or a size class.

TRBJ1-2 | NA | NA | TRBV18 | CASSPPVWGVGYTF | TGTGCCAGCTCACCACCGGTTTGGGGGGTTGGCTACACCTTC
TRBJ2-1 | NA | NA | TRBV2 | CASRGASRKDEQFF | TGTGCCAGCAGGGGGGCTAGCAGGAAGGATGAGCAGTTCTTC
TRBJ2-1 | TRBD1 | NA | TRBV6-1 | CANTAGTGVYNEQFF | TGTGCCAACACCGCCGGGACAGGGGTGTACAATGAGCAGTTCTTC
TRBJ1-2 | TRBD1 | NA | TRBV7-6 | CASTRSSGQGGLSEGYTF | TGTGCCAGCACCCGGAGCTCGGGACAGGGAGGCCTTAGTGAGGGCTACACCTTC
TRBJ1-1 | NA | NA | TRBV7-2 | CASSLDGYTEAFF | TGTGCCAGCAGCTTAGACGGGTACACTGAAGCTTTCTTT
TRBJ2-2 | NA | NA | TRBV6-6 | CASSTNTGELFF | TGTGCCAGCAGTACAAACACCGGGGAGCTGTTTTTT
TRBJ1-2 | TRBD1 | NA | TRBV5-1 | CASSGKQGANVDYGYTF | TGCGCCAGCAGCGGGAAACAGGGGGCGAACGTTGACTATGGCTACACCTTC
TRBJ1-2 | NA | NA | TRBV27 | CASSPAGIHGYTF | TGTGCCAGCAGCCCTGCGGGGATCCATGGCTACACCTTC
TRBJ1-6 | TRBD1 | NA | TRBV9 | CASSADRVSSPLHF | TGTGCCAGCAGTGCTGACAGGGTGAGTTCACCCCTCCACTTT
TRBJ2-5 | NA | NA | TRBV9 | CASSDSDSQETQYF | TGTGCCAGCAGCGACTCGGACTCCCAAGAGACCCAGTACTTC
TRBJ2-3 | NA | once | TRBV9 | CASSPPLLEHTQYF | TGTGCCAGCAGCCCTCCGCTGCTAGAACATACGCAGTATTTT
TRBJ2-7 | NA | NA | TRBV30 | CAWSSRDAYEQYF | TGTGCCTGGAGTTCTCGGGATGCCTACGAGCAGTACTTC
TRBJ1-5 | NA | few | TRBV4-1 | CASSPDRSSNQPQHF | TGCGCCAGCAGCCCTGATCGGAGTAGCAATCAGCCCCAGCATTTT
TRBJ2-2 | TRBD1 | NA | TRBV5-6 | CASSPGTGGFAGELFF | TGTGCCAGCAGCCCCGGGACAGGGGGATTTGCCGGGGAGCTGTTTTTT
TRBJ2-7 | TRBD1 | NA | TRBV12-5 | CASGPDGTGIAYEQYF | TGTGCTAGTGGTCCAGACGGGACAGGAATAGCCTACGAGCAGTACTTC
TRBJ1-2 | NA | NA | TRBV15 | CATTQGRLYGYTF | TGTGCCACCACCCAGGGTCGACTCTATGGCTACACCTTC
TRBJ1-3 | TRBD1 | NA | TRBV11-2 | CASSPIRWDRDSGNTIYF | TGTGCCAGCAGCCCCATTCGGTGGGACAGAGACTCTGGAAACACCATATATTTT
TRBJ2-7 | NA | NA | TRBV5-1 | CASSLDYSYEQYF | TGCGCCAGCAGCTTGGACTACTCCTACGAGCAGTACTTC
TRBJ1-2 | NA | NA | TRBV9 | CASSVGAGSKGYTF | TGTGCCAGCAGCGTAGGCGCAGGGTCGAAGGGCTACACCTTC
TRBJ2-7 | TRBD2 | NA | TRBV18 | CASSPYSGEAYEQYF | TGTGCCAGCTCACCCTATAGCGGGGAAGCCTACGAGCAGTACTTC
TRBJ2-3 | TRBD2 | NA | TRBV9 | CASSPSYLAGGGDTQYF | TGTGCCAGCAGCCCCTCCTACCTAGCGGGGGGCGGAGATACGCAGTATTTT
TRBJ2-7 | TRBD1 | NA | TRBV10-3 | CAIGTGTGDEQYF | TGTGCCATCGGGACCGGGACAGGGGACGAGCAGTACTTC
TRBJ1-3 | NA | once | TRBV4-2 | CASIPGGGPMAGNTIYF | TGTGCCAGCATCCCAGGAGGCGGTCCCATGGCTGGAAACACCATATATTTT
TRBJ1-2 | TRBD1 | few | TRBV11-3 | CASSSSGTGKGYTF | TGTGCCAGCAGCTCCTCCGGGACAGGGAAGGGCTACACCTTC
TRBJ1-2 | NA | NA | TRBV21-1 | CASKQLRDSPSGYTF | TGTGCCAGCAAACAACTCCGGGACAGTCCATCGGGCTACACCTTC
TRBJ2-3 | TRBD2 | NA | TRBV6-6 | CASSLPTSGGTDTQYF | TGTGCCAGCAGTTTGCCGACTAGCGGGGGCACAGATACGCAGTATTTT
TRBJ1-5 | TRBD1 | NA | TRBV27 | CASSFSRGPNQPQHF | TGTGCCAGCAGTTTTTCCAGGGGGCCTAATCAGCCCCAGCATTTT
TRBJ2-1 | NA | NA | TRBV5-1 | CASSPGGRSSYNEQFF | TGCGCCAGCAGCCCCGGGGGGCGGAGCTCCTACAATGAGCAGTTCTTC
TRBJ2-1 | TRBD2 | NA | TRBV7-2 | CASSPPGLAGGGEQFF | TGTGCCAGCAGCCCCCCCGGACTAGCGGGGGGTGGTGAGCAGTTCTTC